The 16 T cell receptor beta chains in this list originate from one sample, sequenced in a study of regulatory T cells in long-lasting Graves disease. The time point: newly diagnosed GD, antithyroid drugs for less than 3 months. PBMCs provided the RNA from which the TCR library was made. The authors built TCR beta libraries using iRepertoire HTBI primers and Arm-PCR of CDR3 regions. From the multiplex PCR reads, TCRdb called clonotypes with MiXCR, one entry per CDR3 protein. The table has about 560,000 distinct CDR3 sequences, about 16% seen once. The data were also submitted as part of a second study, on T cells in Graves' hyperthyroidism and ophthalmopathy.

Sequencing used peripheral blood mononuclear cells (PBMCs), obtained at new diagnosis, from a patient treated with antithyroid drugs. Source of these receptors: a man younger than 35 with Graves disease.

V gene TRBV19 combines with J gene TRBJ2-2; 8 bases are shared with TRBD1. CDR1 LNHDA and CDR2 SQIVND come from the germline V gene (reference sequence). CDR3 length: 20 residues. V lost 6 bases, J lost 1 base, and 19 bases stayed unmatched. CDR3 loop: CASRAVPIGSGGVNTGELFF. The CDR3 region has the DNA TGTGCCAGTAGGGCGGTGCCCATCGGTTCAGGGGGCGTGAACACCGGGGAGCTGTTTTTT.

The chain employs TRBV18 and TRBJ2-1; the match to TRBD2 covers 7 bases. Unmatched junction bases numbered 9, after V lost 3 bases and J lost 7 bases. This CDR3 comprises 15 residues. Germline V gene data show CDR1 as KGHSH and CDR2 as LQKENI. The CDR3 DNA follows: TGTGCCAGCTCACCGGATAGCGGGTTAGGGAATGAGCAGTTCTTC. Its translation is CASSPDSGLGNEQFF.

This clonotype showed up many times. The chain links TRBV10-2 to TRBJ2-7; perhaps TRBD2 as D (5 bases). This CDR3 has 15 amino acids. The V gene's germline CDR1 is WSHSY and CDR2 SAAADI. V gave up 0 bases and J gave up 3 bases, with 12 bases separating them. The CDR3 bases are TGCGCCAGCAGTGAGTCCCACACGGGGATCTACGAGCAGTACTTC. Translating gives CASSESHTGIYEQYF.

This clonotype was counted only a few times. The V gene is TRBV5-6, the J gene TRBJ1-1; 7 nucleotides agree with TRBD1. The germline gives CDR1 SGHDT, CDR2 YYEEEE. V gave up 4 bases and J gave up 1 base; unmatched junction bases: 13. The CDR3 contains 17 residues. CDR3 region: CASSAGTVGIGNTEAFF. The CDR3 DNA is TGTGCCAGCAGCGCGGGGACAGTGGGTATCGGGAACACTGAAGCTTTCTTT.

This clonotype was counted once. The junction shows a germline mismatch at one end, possibly a read error. The chain links TRBV19 to TRBJ2-1; 10 bases fit TRBD2. Germline CDR1 and CDR2: LNHDA and SQIVND (reference sequence). The CDR3 totals 17 residues. The DNA of the CDR3 is TGTGCCAGTAGTATGACTAGCGGGCGCAGCTCCTACAATAAGCAGTTCTTC. This sequence encodes CASSMTSGRSSYNKQFF.

This chain links TRBV20-1 with TRBJ2-5, with TRBD1 matching over 11 bases. V was pared by 6 bases and J by 5 bases, with 8 bases of the junction left unmatched. This CDR3 has 14 amino acids. Germline-derived CDR1 and CDR2 are DFQATT and SNEGSKA (reference sequence). In nucleotides, the CDR3 is TGCAGTGCAAGGACAGGGGGCACACGGGAGACCCAGTACTTC. Its protein product is CSARTGGTRETQYF.

On this clonotype itself: This may stem from a read error, because a much larger clone lies one nucleotide away. V gene TRBV28 combines with J gene TRBJ2-7, with 8 nucleotides matching TRBD1. Germline V gives CDR1 MDHEN, CDR2 SYDVKM. The length of the CDR3 is 15 residues. The CDR3 region has the DNA TGTGCCAACAGTGCCCCCGGGACAGGTCGGTCCGAGCAGTACTTC. It specifies CANSAPGTGRSEQYF.

In this sample, this clonotype turned up a few times. The chain couples TRBV18 to TRBJ2-1; 9 bases are shared with TRBD1. Germline V gene lookup returns CDR1 KGHSH and CDR2 LQKENI. Germline trimming cut 3 bases from V and 10 bases from J; bases unmatched to any gene: 7. The CDR3 loop spans 14 amino acids. CDR3 DNA sequence: TGTGCCAGCTCACCGGGACAGGGTGCGTGGGAGCAGTTCTTC. This codes for CASSPGQGAWEQFF.

This clonotype was seen repeatedly, ten times or more. The V call is TRBV30, the J call TRBJ1-2; D is undetermined. Per the germline V gene, CDR1 is GTSNPN and CDR2 is SVGIG (reference sequence). Trimming took off 0 bases at V and 4 bases at J, with 12 bases between the two ends. This CDR3 has 14 amino acids. CDR3 DNA sequence: TGTGCCTGGAGTGTATCCCCGGCCGGCTATGGCTACACCTTC. Translating it yields CAWSVSPAGYGYTF.

As DNA, the CDR3 is TGCAGTGCTAGGGTAGCGGGAGGGCTGGATGAGCAGTTCTTC. It encodes CSARVAGGLDEQFF. The V and J genes are TRBV20-1 and TRBJ2-1, with 11 nucleotides matching TRBD2. This CDR3 contains 14 residues. Germline CDR1 reads DFQATT; CDR2 reads SNEGSKA (reference sequence). J was trimmed by 8 bases and V by 3 bases; bases with no gene match: 6.

The sample holds many counts of this clonotype. The V call is TRBV28, the J call TRBJ1-1; D is uncertain. The CDR3 extends over 18 amino acids. V was shortened by 5 bases and J by 7 bases, with 29 bases between the two germline ends. CDR1 MDHEN and CDR2 SYDVKM come from the germline V gene. CDR3 in amino acids: CASSPTLLSSRWANEAFF. Written as DNA, the CDR3 is TGTGCCAGCAGTCCCACCCTTTTGTCGAGTCGATGGGCAAATGAAGCTTTCTTT.

In this sample, this clonotype turned up a few times. CDR3: CASSFRASNQPQHF. In DNA, the CDR3 is TGTGCCAGCAGCTTCCGTGCGAGCAATCAGCCCCAGCATTTT. The V and J genes are TRBV7-9 and TRBJ1-5; D call uncertain. This CDR3 comprises 14 residues. Trimming removed 3 bases from V and 1 base from J, with 7 bases in between. Germline CDR1 is SEHNR and CDR2 is FQNEAQ (reference sequence).

Remarks on this clonotype: With a much larger clone just one base away, this may be a read error. The chain recombines TRBV13 with TRBJ2-5, with TRBD2 matching 11 bases. The CDR3 consists of 15 residues. The ends lost 7 bases at V and 5 bases at J; junction bases unmatched: 9. Germline V gene lookup returns CDR1 PRHDT and CDR2 FYEKMQ (reference sequence). For the CDR3, the DNA is TGTGCCAGCAACTTCCTAGCGGGAGGTCGTGAGACCCAGTACTTC. This sequence encodes CASNFLAGGRETQYF.

This clonotype was found a few times. The chain uses TRBV7-9 and TRBJ2-7; D is perhaps TRBD1 (6 bases). In germline, CDR1 is SEHNR, CDR2 FQNEAQ (reference sequence). The CDR3 is made up of 14 amino acids. V was cut by 4 bases and J by 3 bases, with 13 bases left in between. The CDR3 DNA is TGTGCCAGCAGCTCCGTTAACAGGGACTACGAGCAGTACTTC. Encoded protein: CASSSVNRDYEQYF.

The table lists this clonotype with many counts. The chain employs TRBV5-1 and TRBJ2-1, with 11 bases fitting TRBD2. The germline V gene has CDR1 SGHRS and CDR2 YFSETQ. The CDR3 runs to 14 residues. V trimming: 2 bases; J trimming: 8 bases; junction bases outside the gene matches: 3. The CDR3 loop reads CASSLTSGSYEQFF. The CDR3 bases are TGCGCCAGCAGCTTAACTAGCGGGAGCTATGAGCAGTTCTTC.

The sample holds a few counts of this clonotype. This chain joins TRBV20-1 and TRBJ2-1; 7 nucleotides line up with TRBD2. Germline V gene sequence: CDR1 DFQATT, CDR2 SNEGSKA (reference sequence). CDR3 length: 14 residues. The J segment lost 5 bases and the V segment lost 5 bases, leaving 9 bases of the junction unmatched. The DNA for the CDR3 is TGCAGTGCTCGTGGTCTAGCGGCTAACAATGAGCAGTTCTTC. Translated, it gives CSARGLAANNEQFF.